Listed here is a single TCR beta chain. The record originates from a study of blood T cell repertoires in COVID-19. Study details: Whether acute or convalescent, the COVID-19 samples came from the United States, Italy and Spain. The analysed material was cDNA or gDNA that came from T cells, B-cell-depleted T cells, or PBMCs.

Trimming cost V 5 bases and J 10 bases; bases outside gene matches: 11. CDR1 and CDR2 (germline): LNHDA, SQIVND (reference sequence). The CDR3 is made up of 14 amino acids. Authors' processing steps: By means of reference gene primer amplification, nucleated cell counts were estimated. This table comes from immunoSEQ multiplex PCR, and its TCRdb copy is limited to in-frame clones, with some not included. V and J calls and clone size are given by that table; D and trimming were obtained from the DNA. Seen here are about 76,000 clones, 60% to 80% observed once, and the top ten hold about an eighth. The receptor's source is a human donor in a cohort sampled during active COVID-19. The chain is built from TRBV19 and TRBJ1-1; 9 bases align to TRBD1. The specimen was peripheral blood. The DNA for the CDR3 is TGTGCCAGTAGTTCGGACAGGGGATCGCTCGGAGCTTTCTTT. Translating it yields CASSSDRGSLGAFF.